A single sample gave rise to the 5 T cell receptor beta chains below, sequenced in a study of shared clonotypes between healthy human individuals. The data were produced by immunoSEQ multiplex PCR, yet TCRdb's version contains in-frame clones alone and is incomplete. This table has hundreds of thousands of clones, approximately 74% appearing once. Material: memory CD4+ T cells sorted from blood. The subset is: CD45RA-negative fraction. The receptors shown here come from a woman aged 25-40 years in good health.

V is TRBV13 and J is TRBJ2-3; D is unclear. The V gene lost 1 base and the J gene lost 8 bases, with 7 bases spanning the gap. CDR1 is PRHDT and CDR2 is FYEKMQ in the germline V gene (reference sequence). The CDR3 loop spans 12 amino acids. Here the CDR3 DNA reads TGTGCCAGCAGCTTAGTCCCAGGTACGCAGTATTTT. Translating gives CASSLVPGTQYF.

The rearrangement links TRBV11-3 to TRBJ2-7, with D maybe TRBD1 (6 bases). Germline loops: CDR1 SGHNT, CDR2 YENEEA. CDR3 size: 13 residues. The V gene lost 5 bases and the J gene lost 7 bases, with 15 bases spanning the gap. CDR3 amino acids: CASSPGPTGEQYF. DNA for the CDR3: TGTGCCAGCAGCCCTGGGCCAACAGGGGAGCAGTACTTC.

This chain joins TRBV4-2 and TRBJ2-1, with D unclear. The CDR3 covers 15 residues. The germline CDR1 and CDR2 sequences are LGHNA and YNFKEQ. Trimming pared 0 bases from V and 6 bases from J, leaving 12 bases between. The CDR3 region has the DNA TGTGCCAGCAGCCAAGATCAAAACTTATTCAATGAGCAGTTCTTC. As protein: CASSQDQNLFNEQFF.

V gene TRBV30 combines with J gene TRBJ1-5; 9 positions agree with TRBD1. Germline values: CDR1 GTSNPN, CDR2 SVGIG (reference sequence). V shed 3 bases, J shed 7 bases, and the junction held 7 bases outside the gene matches. There are 14 residues in the CDR3. CDR3 in DNA: TGTGCCTGGAGCCCACAGGGGGCTGGCCAGCCCCAGCATTTT. Its protein product is CAWSPQGAGQPQHF.

V usage is TRBV30 and J usage is TRBJ1-1; the match to TRBD1 covers 8 bases. Trimming removed 4 bases from V and 0 bases from J; junction bases left unmatched: 4. The germline gives CDR1 GTSNPN, CDR2 SVGIG (reference sequence). CDR3 size: 14 residues. The CDR3 sequence: CAWTKDRVNTEAFF. The CDR3 bases are TGTGCCTGGACGAAGGACAGGGTGAACACTGAAGCTTTCTTT.